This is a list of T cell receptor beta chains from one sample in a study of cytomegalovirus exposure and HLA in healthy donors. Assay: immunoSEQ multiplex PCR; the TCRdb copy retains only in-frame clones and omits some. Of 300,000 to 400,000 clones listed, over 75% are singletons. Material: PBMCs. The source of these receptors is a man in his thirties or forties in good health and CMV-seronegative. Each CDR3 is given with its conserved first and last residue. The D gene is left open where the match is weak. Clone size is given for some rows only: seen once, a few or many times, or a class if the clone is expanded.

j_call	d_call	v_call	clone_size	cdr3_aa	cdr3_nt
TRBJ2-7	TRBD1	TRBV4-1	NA	CASSQYPGTGGYEQYF	TGCGCCAGCAGCCAATACCCCGGGACAGGGGGTTACGAGCAGTACTTC
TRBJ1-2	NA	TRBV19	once	CASEGDPNYGYTF	TGTGCCAGTGAGGGGGACCCAAACTATGGCTACACCTTC
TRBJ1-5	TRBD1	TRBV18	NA	CASSPNLPGQGAGNQPQHF	TGTGCCAGCTCCCCTAACCTCCCGGGACAGGGGGCCGGCAATCAGCCCCAGCATTTT
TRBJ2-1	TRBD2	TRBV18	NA	CASSSLAGVYNEQFF	TGTGCCAGCTCATCACTAGCGGGGGTTTACAATGAGCAGTTCTTC
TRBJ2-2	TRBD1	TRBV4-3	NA	CASSQAGQSTGELFF	TGCGCCAGCAGCCAAGCGGGACAGAGCACCGGGGAGCTGTTTTTT
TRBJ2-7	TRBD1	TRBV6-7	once	CASSRDRAFYEQYF	TGTGCCAGCAGCCGGGACAGGGCATTCTACGAGCAGTACTTC
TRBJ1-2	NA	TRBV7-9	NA	CASSLGRDGYTF	TGTGCCAGCAGCTTAGGACGGGATGGCTACACCTTC
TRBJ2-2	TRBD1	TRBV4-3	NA	CASSLIGQDTGELFF	TGCGCCAGCAGCCTAATAGGACAGGACACCGGGGAGCTGTTTTTT
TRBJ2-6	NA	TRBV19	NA	CASNQGLSSGANVLTF	TGTGCCAGTAACCAGGGCCTTAGCTCTGGGGCCAACGTCCTGACTTTC
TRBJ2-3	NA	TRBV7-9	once	CASSFGDTDTQYF	TGTGCCAGCAGCTTCGGGGACACAGATACGCAGTATTTT
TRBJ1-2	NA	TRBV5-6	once	CASSLGLPGGYGYTF	TGTGCCAGCAGCTTGGGACTTCCCGGGGGCTATGGCTACACCTTC
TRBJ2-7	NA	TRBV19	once	CASSSRPGIHEQYF	TGTGCCAGTAGTTCCCGGCCAGGGATACACGAGCAGTACTTC
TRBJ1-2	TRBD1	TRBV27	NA	CASSLARTGYGYTF	TGTGCCAGCAGTCTCGCCCGGACAGGCTATGGCTACACCTTC
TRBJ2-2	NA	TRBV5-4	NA	CASSFGSGRGRSELFF	TGTGCCAGCAGCTTTGGTTCAGGCAGGGGCCGATCGGAACTGTTTTTT
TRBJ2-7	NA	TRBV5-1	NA	CASSGRMSGSYEQYF	TGCGCCAGCAGCGGGAGGATGTCAGGATCCTACGAGCAGTACTTC
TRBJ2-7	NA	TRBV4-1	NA	CASSRGDTYEQYF	TGCGCCAGCAGCCGAGGGGACACCTACGAGCAGTACTTC
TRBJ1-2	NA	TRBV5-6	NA	CASAVLQGAAGYTF	TGTGCCAGCGCCGTTCTTCAGGGTGCGGCTGGCTACACCTTC
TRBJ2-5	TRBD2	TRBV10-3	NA	CAISEKLHRTSGGQETQYF	TGTGCCATCAGTGAGAAACTTCACCGGACTAGCGGGGGCCAAGAGACCCAGTACTTC
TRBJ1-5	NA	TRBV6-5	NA	CASRRTESNQPQHF	TGTGCCAGCAGAAGGACAGAAAGCAATCAGCCCCAGCATTTT
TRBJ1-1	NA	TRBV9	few	CASSVGAGTEAFF	TGTGCCAGCAGCGTAGGGGCTGGCACTGAAGCTTTCTTT
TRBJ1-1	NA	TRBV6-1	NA	CASRLTGSLTAFF	TGTGCCAGCAGACTAACAGGGTCGCTTACAGCTTTCTTT
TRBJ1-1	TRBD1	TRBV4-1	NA	CASSQGQAGGLNTEAFF	TGCGCCAGCAGCCAAGGTCAGGCAGGGGGCCTGAACACTGAAGCTTTCTTT
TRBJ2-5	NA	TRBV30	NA	CAWSPREETQYF	TGTGCCTGGAGCCCCAGGGAAGAGACCCAGTACTTC
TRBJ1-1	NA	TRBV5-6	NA	CASSFLNRVNTEAFF	TGTGCCAGCAGCTTTTTGAACAGGGTTAACACTGAAGCTTTCTTT
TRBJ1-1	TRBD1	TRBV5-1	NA	CASSGDRRFEAFF	TGCGCCAGCAGTGGGGACAGGCGGTTTGAAGCTTTCTTT
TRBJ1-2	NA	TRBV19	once	CASTATEIYGYTF	TGTGCCAGTACCGCAACCGAGATCTATGGCTACACCTTC
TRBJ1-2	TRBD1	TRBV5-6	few	CASSWDRGGYGYTF	TGTGCCAGCAGCTGGGACAGGGGGGGCTATGGCTACACCTTC
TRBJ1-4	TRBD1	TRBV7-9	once	CASSPVTGVGEKLFF	TGTGCCAGCAGCCCAGTGACAGGGGTCGGGGAAAAACTGTTTTTT
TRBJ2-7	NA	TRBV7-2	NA	CASSLGRNEQYF	TGTGCCAGCAGCTTAGGCAGGAACGAGCAGTACTTC
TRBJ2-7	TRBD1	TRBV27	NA	CASSSLKRDRYEQYF	TGTGCCAGCAGTTCCCTCAAACGGGACAGGTACGAGCAGTACTTC
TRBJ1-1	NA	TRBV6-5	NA	CASSRQKNTEAFF	TGTGCCAGCAGCCGACAGAAGAACACTGAAGCTTTCTTT
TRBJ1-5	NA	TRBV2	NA	CASILGAGQPQHF	NA
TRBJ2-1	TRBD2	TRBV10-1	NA	CASSESGLAGYNEQFF	TGCGCCAGCAGTGAGTCAGGACTAGCGGGGTACAATGAGCAGTTCTTC
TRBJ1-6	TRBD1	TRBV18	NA	CASSTTGGRSPLHF	TGTGCCAGCTCAACGACAGGGGGCAGGTCACCCCTCCACTTT
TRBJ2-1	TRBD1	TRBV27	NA	CASSPGTGIINEQFF	TGTGCCAGCAGTCCAGGGACAGGGATTATTAATGAGCAGTTCTTC
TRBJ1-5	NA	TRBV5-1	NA	CASSLMGGNQPQHF	TGCGCCAGCAGCTTGATGGGCGGGAATCAGCCCCAGCATTTT
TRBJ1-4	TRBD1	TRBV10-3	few	CAISPEPTGAGEKLFF	TGTGCCATCAGCCCTGAACCAACAGGGGCTGGTGAAAAACTGTTTTTT
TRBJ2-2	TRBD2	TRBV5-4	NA	CASSRWTRPNTGELFF	TGTGCCAGCAGTCGTTGGACTAGGCCGAACACCGGGGAGCTGTTTTTT
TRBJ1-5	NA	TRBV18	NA	CASSPTVILVDQPQHF	TGTGCCAGCTCACCGACAGTGATTCTTGTCGATCAGCCCCAGCATTTT
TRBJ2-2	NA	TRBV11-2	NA	CASSLNPSTGELFF	TGTGCCAGCAGCTTAAATCCGTCCACCGGGGAGCTGTTTTTT
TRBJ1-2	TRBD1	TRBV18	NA	CASSPGQGGYGYTF	TGTGCCAGCTCACCGGGGCAGGGGGGATATGGCTACACCTTC